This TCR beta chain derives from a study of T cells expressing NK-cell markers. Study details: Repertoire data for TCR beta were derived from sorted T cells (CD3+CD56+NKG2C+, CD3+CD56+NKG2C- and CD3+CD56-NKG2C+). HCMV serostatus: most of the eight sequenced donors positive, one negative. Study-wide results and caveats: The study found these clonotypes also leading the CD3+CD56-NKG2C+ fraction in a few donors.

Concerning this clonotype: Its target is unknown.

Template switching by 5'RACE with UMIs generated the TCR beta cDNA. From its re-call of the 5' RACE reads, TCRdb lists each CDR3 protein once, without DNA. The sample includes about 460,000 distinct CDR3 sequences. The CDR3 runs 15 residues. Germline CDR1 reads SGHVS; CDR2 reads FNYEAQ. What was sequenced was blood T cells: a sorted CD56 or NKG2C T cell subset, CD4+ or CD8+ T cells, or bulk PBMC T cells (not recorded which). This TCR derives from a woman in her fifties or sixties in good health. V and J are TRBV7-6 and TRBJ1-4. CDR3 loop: CASSLIRALDEKLFF.